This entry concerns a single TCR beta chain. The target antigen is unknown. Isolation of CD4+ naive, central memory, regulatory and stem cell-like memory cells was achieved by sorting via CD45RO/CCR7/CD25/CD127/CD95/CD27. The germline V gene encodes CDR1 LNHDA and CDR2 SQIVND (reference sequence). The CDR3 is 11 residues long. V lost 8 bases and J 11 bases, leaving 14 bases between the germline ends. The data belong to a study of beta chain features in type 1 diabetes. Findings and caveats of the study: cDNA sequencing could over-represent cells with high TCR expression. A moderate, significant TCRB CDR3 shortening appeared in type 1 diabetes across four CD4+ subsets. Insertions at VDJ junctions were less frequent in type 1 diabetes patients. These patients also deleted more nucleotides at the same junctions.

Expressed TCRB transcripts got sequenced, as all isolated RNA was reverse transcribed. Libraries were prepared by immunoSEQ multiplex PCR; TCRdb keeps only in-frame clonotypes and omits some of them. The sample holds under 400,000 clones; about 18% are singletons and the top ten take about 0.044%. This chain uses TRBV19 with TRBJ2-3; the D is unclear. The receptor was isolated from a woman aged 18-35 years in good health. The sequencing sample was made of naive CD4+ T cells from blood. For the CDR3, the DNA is TGTGCCAGTGGAACAGTCCTAAGGCAGTATTTT. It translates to CASGTVLRQYF.